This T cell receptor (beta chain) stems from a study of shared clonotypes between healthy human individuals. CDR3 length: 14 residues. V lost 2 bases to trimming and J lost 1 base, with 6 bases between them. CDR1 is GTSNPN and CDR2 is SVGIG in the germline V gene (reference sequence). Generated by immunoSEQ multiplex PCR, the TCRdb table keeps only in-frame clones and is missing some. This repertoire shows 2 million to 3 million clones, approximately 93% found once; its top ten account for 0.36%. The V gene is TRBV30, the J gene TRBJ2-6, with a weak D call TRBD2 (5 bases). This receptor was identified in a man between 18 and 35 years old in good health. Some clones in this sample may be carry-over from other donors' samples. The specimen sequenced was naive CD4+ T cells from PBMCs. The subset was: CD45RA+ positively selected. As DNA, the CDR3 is TGTGCCTGGAGTTCGGGATCTGGGGCCAACGTCCTGACTTTC. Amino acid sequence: CAWSSGSGANVLTF.